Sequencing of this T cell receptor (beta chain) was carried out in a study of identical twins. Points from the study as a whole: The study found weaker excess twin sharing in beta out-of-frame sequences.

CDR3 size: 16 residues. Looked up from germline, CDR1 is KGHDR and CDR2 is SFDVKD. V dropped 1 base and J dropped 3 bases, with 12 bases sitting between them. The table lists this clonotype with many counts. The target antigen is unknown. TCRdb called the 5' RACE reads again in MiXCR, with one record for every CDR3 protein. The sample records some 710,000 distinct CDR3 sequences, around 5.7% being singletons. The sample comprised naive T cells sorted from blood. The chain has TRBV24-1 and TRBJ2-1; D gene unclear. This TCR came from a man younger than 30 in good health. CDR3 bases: TGTGCCACCAGTGATTTCGTTCAGGCCAGCTACAATGAGCAGTTCTTC. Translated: CATSDFVQASYNEQFF.